A selection of T cell receptor beta chains follows, all from one sample in a study of T cells in Graves' hyperthyroidism and ophthalmopathy. TCRdb re-called the multiplex PCR reads through MiXCR, storing one row per CDR3 protein. The table records a few hundred thousand distinct CDR3 sequences, 22% of them present only once. Material: blood. Receptors were obtained from a woman in her 70s with Graves' ophthalmopathy. The conserved cysteine and the conserved F or W are not part of the CDR3 here.

>TRBJ2-5|TRBV7-9
ASSLDRGIPETQY
>TRBJ2-2|TRBV5-1
ASSSRGGALGVAGELF
>TRBJ2-2|TRBV7-2
ASSWDRGRAGELF
>TRBJ2-4|TRBV6-1
ASSSNRVILAKNIQY
>TRBJ2-1|TRBV6-1
ASSLVGLAGYNEQF
>TRBJ2-2|TRBV7-8
ASSRFPGQGAPGELF
>TRBJ2-1|TRBV2
ASSTGTRGHEQF
>TRBJ1-1|TRBV6-1
ASSSWGWAF
>TRBJ2-2|TRBV6-2/TRBV6-3
ASRQTSGRANTGELF
>TRBJ1-1|TRBV20-1
SARDPSGLNTEAF
>TRBJ1-4|TRBV19
ATGQGTTNEKLF
>TRBJ2-3|TRBV27
ASSLSGAGVGLTQY
>TRBJ2-1|TRBV28
ASSLSLAGGQAQF
>TRBJ2-3|TRBV20-1
SAQSSGSTDTQY
>TRBJ1-4|TRBV7-8
ASSEQPTNEKLF
>TRBJ2-1|TRBV9
ASSILGEPYNEQF
>TRBJ2-2|TRBV28
ASSSGQGSVGELF
>TRBJ2-7|TRBV29-1
SVERGSNEQY
>TRBJ2-1|TRBV25-1
ASSGTAPTYNEQF
>TRBJ2-3|TRBV25-1
ASSDWASGSYRDTQY
>TRBJ1-1|TRBV5-1
ASSRTALHTEAF
>TRBJ2-1|TRBV20-1
SATLAGVYEQF
>TRBJ2-6|TRBV6-1
ASAVGGLSGANVLT
>TRBJ2-1|TRBV3-1
ASSQGGLAGDEQF
>TRBJ2-2|TRBV7-9
ASSSGGPGELF
>TRBJ2-7|TRBV9
ASSVGPDSSYEQY
>TRBJ1-1|TRBV28
ASREPNTEAF
>TRBJ1-2|TRBV28
ASSQDRGYGYT
>TRBJ2-2|TRBV18
ASSRKGLAGVGTGELF
>TRBJ1-5|TRBV5-5
ASSLIGNQPQH
>TRBJ2-5|TRBV7-2
ASSLVAGTETQY
>TRBJ2-7|TRBV6-1
AGGTSYEQY
>TRBJ1-2|TRBV28
ASSLFVVGRSGYT
>TRBJ2-7|TRBV30
AFSSGRTYEQY
>TRBJ1-2|TRBV20-1
SAYPPGQGTYGYT
>TRBJ1-6|TRBV20-1
SARGQGRSSPLH
>TRBJ2-2|TRBV12-3/TRBV12-4
ASSLRGGTGELF
>TRBJ2-4|TRBV11-3
ASRAIAKNIQY
>TRBJ2-5|TRBV5-6
ASGFPRIASAQY
>TRBJ1-6|TRBV13
ASSLVRASPLH
>TRBJ1-5|TRBV7-2
ASSLGAVQPQH
>TRBJ2-7|TRBV10-1
ASSESIPGGSFHEQY
>TRBJ2-7|TRBV6-2/TRBV6-3
ASSVAASGFPVFEQY
>TRBJ1-3|TRBV3-1
ASSHHGGEPGNTIY
>TRBJ2-3|TRBV11-2
ASSKGITDTQY
>TRBJ2-7|TRBV6-6
ASSYDPPSDIKSEQY
>TRBJ2-7|TRBV25-1
ARTKDREGEQY
>TRBJ2-7|TRBV7-9
ASSWFSGQNSYEQY
>TRBJ1-1|TRBV11-2
ASSLQSLLNTEAF
>TRBJ1-6|TRBV6-2/TRBV6-3
ASSSTDVPNSPLH
>TRBJ2-2|TRBV20-1
SASDVGDGELF
>TRBJ1-1|TRBV29-1
SGQDRVEGAEAF
>TRBJ2-7|TRBV20-1
SARLGGGFYEQY
>TRBJ1-1|TRBV5-1
ASSLGGGVINTEAF
>TRBJ2-1|TRBV7-3
ASTVAGSGNEQF
>TRBJ2-3|TRBV20-1
SALLTDTQY